Listed below are T cell receptor beta chains from one sample, sequenced in a study of T cell changes during pregnancy in multiple sclerosis. TCRdb's table, derived via immunoSEQ multiplex PCR, lists solely in-frame clones and lacks some. The sample has 36,000 or so clones, about 91% seen once; the top ten hold 11%. The sample here was CD8+ T cells from peripheral blood mononuclear cells, taken in the third trimester of pregnancy. The receptors were sampled from a female donor with multiple sclerosis, enrolled in a pregnancy study. The conserved cysteine and the conserved F or W are not part of the CDR3 here.

v_gene: TRBV27; len: 11; CDR3aa: ASSLGTGYGYT
v_gene: TRBV7-9; len: 14; CDR3aa: ASSGGTSGRVDTQY
v_gene: TRBV6-1; len: 14; CDR3aa: ASSAEEGGGNSPLH
v_gene: TRBV19; len: 11; CDR3aa: ASSIELANEQF
v_gene: TRBV7-9; len: 14; CDR3aa: ASSSTLAGAYNEQF
v_gene: TRBV19; len: 13; CDR3aa: ASSPTSGGFNEQF
v_gene: TRBV5-6; len: 13; CDR3aa: ASSIYSSGGYEQY
v_gene: TRBV4-3; len: 13; CDR3aa: ASSQEGGAVTEAF
v_gene: TRBV28; len: 12; CDR3aa: ASSSRQFPDTQY
v_gene: TRBV6-1; len: 13; CDR3aa: ASSKPRTGVSPLH
v_gene: TRBV27; len: 12; CDR3aa: ASSLNGRGDEQY
v_gene: TRBV7-6; len: 12; CDR3aa: ASSLGSGDSEAF
v_gene: TRBV27; len: 12; CDR3aa: ASSLLGGGETQY
v_gene: TRBV4-2; len: 14; CDR3aa: ASSQDPWTGYTEAF
v_gene: TRBV5-6; len: 15; CDR3aa: ASSLDMGQGFSLGAF